The entry below describes one TCR beta chain. Without the conserved terminal phenylalanine or tryptophan, this CDR3 likely stems from a read error. The DNA is left out, because the CDR3 cannot be placed on it with certainty; the CDR3 is given as TCRdb lists it. The data were taken from a study of blood T cell repertoires in COVID-19. Looking at the study overall: Sites in the United States, Italy and Spain provided acute and convalescent COVID-19 samples. T cells, B-cell-depleted T cells, or PBMCs provided the cDNA or gDNA that served as material.

Recruited during active infection, patients (from Seattle) were subsequently followed longitudinally. As originally analysed: Cell counts per sample came from amplifying reference gene primers. The method was immunoSEQ multiplex PCR; TCRdb's version includes in-frame clones alone and lacks a portion of them. The DNA gave D and trimming, while V, J and clone size come from that table. The sample holds roughly 290,000 clones, roughly 84% seen once. The CDR3 length is 12 residues, termini included. The V gene's germline CDR1 is LGHDT and CDR2 YNNKEL (reference sequence). This TCR came from a human donor with COVID-19, enrolled during active disease. The donor label of this sample is uncertain. Sequences were obtained from peripheral blood. This chain uses TRBV3-1 (or the pseudogene TRBV3-2) with TRBJ2-7; no check of the table's D call, TRBD1, against the DNA was made. The CDR3 sequence is CASSRYRDREAL.